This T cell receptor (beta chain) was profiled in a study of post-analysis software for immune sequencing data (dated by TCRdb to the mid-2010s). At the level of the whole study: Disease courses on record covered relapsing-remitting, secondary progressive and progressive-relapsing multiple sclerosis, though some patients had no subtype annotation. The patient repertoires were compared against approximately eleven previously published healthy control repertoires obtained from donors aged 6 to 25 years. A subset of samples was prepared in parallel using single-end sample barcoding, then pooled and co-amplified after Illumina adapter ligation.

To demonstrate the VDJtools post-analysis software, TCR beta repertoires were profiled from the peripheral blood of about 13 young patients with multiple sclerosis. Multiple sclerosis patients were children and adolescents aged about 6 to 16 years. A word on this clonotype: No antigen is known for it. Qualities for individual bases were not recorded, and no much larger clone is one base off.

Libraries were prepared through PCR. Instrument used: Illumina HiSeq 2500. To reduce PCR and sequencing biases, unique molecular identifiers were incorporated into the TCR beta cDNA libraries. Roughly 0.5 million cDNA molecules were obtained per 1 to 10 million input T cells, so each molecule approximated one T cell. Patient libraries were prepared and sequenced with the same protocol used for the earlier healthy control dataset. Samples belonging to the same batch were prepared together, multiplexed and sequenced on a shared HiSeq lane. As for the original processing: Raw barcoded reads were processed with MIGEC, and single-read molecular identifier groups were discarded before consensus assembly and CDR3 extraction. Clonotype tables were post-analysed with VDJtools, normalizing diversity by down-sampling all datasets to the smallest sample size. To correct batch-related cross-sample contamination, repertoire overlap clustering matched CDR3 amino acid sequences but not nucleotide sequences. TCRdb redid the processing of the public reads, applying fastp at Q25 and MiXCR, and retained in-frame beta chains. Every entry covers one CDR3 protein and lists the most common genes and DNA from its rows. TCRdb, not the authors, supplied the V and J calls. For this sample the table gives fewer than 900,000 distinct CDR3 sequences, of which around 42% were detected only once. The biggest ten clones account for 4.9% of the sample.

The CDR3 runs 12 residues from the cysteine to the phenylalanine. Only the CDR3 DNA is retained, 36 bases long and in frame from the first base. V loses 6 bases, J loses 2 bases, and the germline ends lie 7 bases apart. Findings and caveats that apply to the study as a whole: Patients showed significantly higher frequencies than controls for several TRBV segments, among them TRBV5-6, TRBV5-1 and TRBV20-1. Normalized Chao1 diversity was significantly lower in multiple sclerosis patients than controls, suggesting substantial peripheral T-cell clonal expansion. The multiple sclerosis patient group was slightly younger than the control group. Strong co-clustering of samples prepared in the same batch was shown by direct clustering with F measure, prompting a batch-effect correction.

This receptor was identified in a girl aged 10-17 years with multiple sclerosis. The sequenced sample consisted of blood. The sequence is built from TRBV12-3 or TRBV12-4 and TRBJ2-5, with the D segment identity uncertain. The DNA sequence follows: TGTGCCAGCAGATACTCTCAAGAGACCCAGTACTTC. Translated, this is CASRYSQETQYF.